This T cell receptor (beta chain) is from a study of post-analysis software for immune sequencing data. Study summary: Both relapsing-remitting and secondary progressive multiple sclerosis featured among the disease courses, as did progressive-relapsing multiple sclerosis.

Sequencing libraries made from TCR beta cDNA carried unique molecular identifiers. A single record per CDR3 protein comes from TCRdb applying MiXCR to the PCR reads. The table records hundreds of thousands of distinct CDR3 sequences, about 40% of them present only once. This clonotype showed up just a few times. Its antigen is as yet unknown. The CDR3 is 18 residues long. CDR1 and CDR2 from the germline V gene are DFQATT and SNEGSKA (reference sequence). V lost 6 bases and J lost 0, with 25 bases in between. Study outcomes and limitations: With TRBV5-6, TRBV5-1 and TRBV20-1 included, several TRBV segments were more frequent in patients than in controls.

The chain couples TRBV20-1 to TRBJ2-3, with D perhaps being TRBD1 or TRBD2 (5 bases each). The receptor's source is a girl aged 2-10 years with multiple sclerosis. Sequenced input: blood. The CDR3 coding sequence is TGCAGTGCCCCTTCATGGGGGATTTTACCGACTAGCACAGATACGCAGTATTTT. As protein: CSAPSWGILPTSTDTQYF.